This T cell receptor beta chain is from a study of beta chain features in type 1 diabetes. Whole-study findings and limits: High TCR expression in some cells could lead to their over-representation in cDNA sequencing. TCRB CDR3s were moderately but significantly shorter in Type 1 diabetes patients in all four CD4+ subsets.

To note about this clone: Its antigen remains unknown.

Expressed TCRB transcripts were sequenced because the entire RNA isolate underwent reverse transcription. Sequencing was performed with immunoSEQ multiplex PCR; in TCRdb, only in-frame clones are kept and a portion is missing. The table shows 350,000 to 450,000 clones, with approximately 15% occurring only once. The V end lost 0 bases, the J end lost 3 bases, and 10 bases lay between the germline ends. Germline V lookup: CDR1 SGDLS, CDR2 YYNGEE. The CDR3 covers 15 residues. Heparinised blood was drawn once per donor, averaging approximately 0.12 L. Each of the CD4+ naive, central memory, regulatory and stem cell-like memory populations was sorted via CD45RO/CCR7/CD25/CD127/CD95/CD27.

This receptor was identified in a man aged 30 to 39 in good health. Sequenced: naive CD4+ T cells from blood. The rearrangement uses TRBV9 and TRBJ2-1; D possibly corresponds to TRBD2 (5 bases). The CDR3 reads CASSVASGNYNEQFF. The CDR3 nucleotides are TGTGCCAGCAGCGTAGCCTCGGGGAACTACAATGAGCAGTTCTTC.